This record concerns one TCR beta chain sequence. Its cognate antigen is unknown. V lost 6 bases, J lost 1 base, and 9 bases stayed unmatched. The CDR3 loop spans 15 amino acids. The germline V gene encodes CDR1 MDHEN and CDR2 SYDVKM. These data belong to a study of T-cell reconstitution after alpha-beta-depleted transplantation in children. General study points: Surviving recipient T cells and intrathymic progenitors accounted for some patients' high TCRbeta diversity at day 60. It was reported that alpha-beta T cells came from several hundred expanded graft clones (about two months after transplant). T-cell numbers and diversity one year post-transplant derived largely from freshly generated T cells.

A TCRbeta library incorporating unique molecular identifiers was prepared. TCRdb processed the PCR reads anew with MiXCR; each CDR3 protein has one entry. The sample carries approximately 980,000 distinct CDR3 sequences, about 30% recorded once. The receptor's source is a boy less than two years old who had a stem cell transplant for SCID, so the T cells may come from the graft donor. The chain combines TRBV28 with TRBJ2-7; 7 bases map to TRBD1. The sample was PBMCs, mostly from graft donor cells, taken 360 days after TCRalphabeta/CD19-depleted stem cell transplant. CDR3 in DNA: TGTGCCAGCAGCTCTCCGGGACAGAAATCCTACGAGCAGTACTTC. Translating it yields CASSSPGQKSYEQYF.